The sequence of this T cell receptor (beta chain) was determined in a study of OX40 agonist ivuxolimab in advanced cancers. About the study: The patients received ivuxolimab by intravenous route every 2 weeks at 0.01 to 10 mg/kg. At 82.7% male, the cohort had a mean age of roughly 60 years, ranging from about 20 to 79. Overall study findings and caveats: Clonal expansion was seen in CD4+ and CD8+ blood T cells by week 6 at 0.1 to 3.0 mg/kg.

In regard to this clone: The antigen remains undetermined. The sample holds other DNA sequences that translate to the same CDR3.

Generated by immunoSEQ multiplex PCR, the TCRdb table keeps only in-frame clones and is missing some. The table has over 95,000 clones, 70% to 90% seen once. Sequences were derived from CD4+ or CD8+ T cells sorted from blood, sampled in a trial of the OX40 agonist ivuxolimab. This clonotype was sampled from an adult with an advanced solid tumor such as melanoma, head and neck, liver or kidney cancer.

The CDR3 protein is CASSEARTDTQYF. The DNA of the CDR3 is TGTGCCAGCAGTGAAGCACGCACAGATACGCAGTATTTT. The chain links TRBV6-1 to TRBJ2-3; unclear D gene. V lost 0 bases, J lost 1 base, and 2 bases lay in between. The germline gives CDR1 MNHNS, CDR2 SASEGT. The CDR3 runs to 13 residues.